Only one count was recorded for the clone carrying this TCR beta chain. Its antigen is unknown. Template input, which was bulk tumor genomic DNA, totaled 600 to 700 ng per sample. Several spatially distant biopsies were obtained per primary tumor intraoperatively. Patients underwent curative surgery for non-small cell lung cancer (untreated and newly diagnosed). Individuals who provided samples were patients with newly diagnosed non-small cell lung cancer who were having surgery with curative intent. This record belongs to a study of immune heterogeneity within non-small cell lung tumors. General observations from the study: Although only moderate, the correlation of local T-cell clonality with local tumor mutational burden was significant (R about 0.34). Recurring identical dominant CDR3 beta clonotypes were observed across tumor sites within a patient, together with site-unique high-frequency clones. The repertoire of each individual patient held high-frequency T-cell receptor beta clonotypes that were largely distinct from those of other patients.

The TCR beta CDR3 region underwent multiplex PCR amplification with 32 V and 13 J primers. TCRdb analysed the multiplex PCR reads with MiXCR anew, one entry per CDR3 protein. The table includes roughly 2,000 distinct CDR3 sequences, about 35% detected once. The V end was cut by 8 bases, the J end by 7 bases, with 20 bases between. The CDR3 is 14 amino acids. Germline loops: CDR1 MDHEN, CDR2 SYDVKM. The TCR was taken from a man in his 70s with non-small cell lung cancer. This chain uses TRBV28 with TRBJ1-2, with TRBD1 as a possible D gene (5 bases). Source material: lung tumor tissue. In nucleotides, the CDR3 is TGTGCCAGCGCCTGGGACGGTGATATTGGTGGCTACACCTTC. As protein: CASAWDGDIGGYTF.